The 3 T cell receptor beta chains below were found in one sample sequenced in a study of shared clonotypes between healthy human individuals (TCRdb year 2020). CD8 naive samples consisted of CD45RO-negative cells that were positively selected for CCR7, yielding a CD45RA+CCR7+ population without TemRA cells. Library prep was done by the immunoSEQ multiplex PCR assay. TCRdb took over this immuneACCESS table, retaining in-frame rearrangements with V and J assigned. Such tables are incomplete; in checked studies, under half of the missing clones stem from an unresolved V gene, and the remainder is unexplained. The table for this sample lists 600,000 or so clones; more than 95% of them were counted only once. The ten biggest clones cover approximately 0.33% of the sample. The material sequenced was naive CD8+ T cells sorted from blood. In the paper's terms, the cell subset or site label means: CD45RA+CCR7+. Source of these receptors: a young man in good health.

CDR3 sequence reads: CASSSRGRNEAFF. Written as DNA, the CDR3 is TGCGCCAGCAGCTCCAGGGGGCGGAATGAAGCTTTCTTT. The V and J genes are TRBV5-1 and TRBJ1-1, with 8 nucleotides matching TRBD1. CDR3 size: 13 residues. V dropped 3 bases and J dropped 7; count of bases not matched to a gene: 5. Germline CDR1 and CDR2: SGHRS and YFSETQ.

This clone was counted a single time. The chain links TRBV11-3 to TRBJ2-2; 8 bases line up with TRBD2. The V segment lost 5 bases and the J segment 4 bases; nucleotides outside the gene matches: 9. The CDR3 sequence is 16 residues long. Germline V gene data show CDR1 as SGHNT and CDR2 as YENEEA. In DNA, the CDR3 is TGTGCCAGCAGCGATATGGGACTAGAGACCACCGGGGAGCTGTTTTTT. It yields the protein CASSDMGLETTGELFF.

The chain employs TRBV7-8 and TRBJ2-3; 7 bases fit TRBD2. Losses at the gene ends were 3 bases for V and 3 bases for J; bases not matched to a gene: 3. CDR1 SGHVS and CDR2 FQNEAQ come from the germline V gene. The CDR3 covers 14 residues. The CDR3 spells CASSFVSGTDTQYF. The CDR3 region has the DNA TGTGCCAGCAGCTTCGTTAGCGGGACAGATACGCAGTATTTT.